What follows describes a single T cell receptor beta chain. Sequenced by immunoSEQ multiplex PCR; TCRdb stores in-frame clones only, minus some. The repertoire holds 150,000 to 200,000 clones, with roughly 80% as singletons. This entry comes from a study of blood T cell repertoires in COVID-19. Turning to the study itself: In each case, the material was cDNA or gDNA derived from T cells, B-cell-depleted T cells, or PBMCs.

In germline, CDR1 is MNHNS, CDR2 SASEGT. The CDR3 has 15 amino acids. Trimming removed 2 bases from V and 0 bases from J, with 7 bases in between. Clinical history reported by participants formed the basis on which cohorts were assigned. No more than 2 weeks before study entry, exposed participants had met a case of COVID-19. The gene calls are TRBV6-1 and TRBJ2-2; tentatively, D is TRBD2 (6 bases). This TCR came from a man between 60 and 75 years old who had been exposed to COVID-19. Sample: PBMCs or T cells enriched from blood (not recorded which). The CDR3 region has the DNA TGTGCCAGCAGTGAACTAGCGCCGAACACCGGGGAGCTGTTTTTT. It specifies CASSELAPNTGELFF.